Following are 17 T cell receptor beta chains from one sample sequenced in a study of cytomegalovirus exposure and HLA in healthy donors. In the PCR, 60 Vbeta and 13 Jbeta primers were used. Clones were read by immunoSEQ multiplex PCR, and TCRdb kept only the in-frame ones, dropping some. The sample contains about 160,000 clones, around four fifths of which appear only once. Sequencing was carried out using PBMCs. These receptors came from a woman aged 45-59 years in good health and CMV-seronegative.

The chain joins TRBV2 to TRBJ2-2; maybe TRBD1 (6 bases). From germline, CDR1 is SNHLY and CDR2 FYNNEI. V was shortened by 6 bases and J by 8 bases, with 16 bases between the two germline ends. This CDR3 is 14 amino acids long. CDR3 residues: CASRPLQGRGELFF. The DNA for the CDR3 is TGTGCCAGCAGGCCACTCCAGGGGAGAGGGGAGCTGTTTTTT.

This sequence joins TRBV10-3 and TRBJ2-7; 9 bases align to TRBD1. V gave up 6 bases and J gave up 2 bases; unmatched junction bases: 5. CDR3 size: 14 residues. Germline values: CDR1 ENHRY, CDR2 SYGVKD. This chain's CDR3 is CAIRKGQGAYEQYF. Here the CDR3 DNA reads TGTGCCATCAGGAAGGGACAGGGAGCCTACGAGCAGTACTTC.

This clone turned up a few times. This chain connects TRBV4-3 to TRBJ1-2; 8 bases are a match to TRBD1. Germline CDR1 and CDR2: LGHNA and YSLEER. The length of the CDR3 is 18 residues. V shed 0 bases, J shed 5 bases, and the junction held 14 bases outside the gene matches. As DNA, the CDR3 is TGCGCCAGCAGCCAAGATCGAGGGTCTGGCAGGGGGCCGTATGGCTACACCTTC. Protein sequence: CASSQDRGSGRGPYGYTF.

This clone was observed a single time. This rearrangement joins TRBV2 to TRBJ1-5; weak D call: TRBD1 (6 bases). Deletions cut 1 base from V and 2 bases from J, with 12 bases between. The CDR3 loop spans 16 amino acids. From germline, CDR1 is SNHLY and CDR2 FYNNEI. DNA of the CDR3: TGTGCCAGCAGTGAAGGGCAGGGGCACTGCAATCAGCCCCAGCATTTT. Protein sequence: CASSEGQGHCNQPQHF.

The chain recombines TRBV19 with TRBJ1-4; D may be TRBD1 (5 bases). The CDR3 spans 14 residues. Trimming took off 8 bases at V and 5 bases at J, with 15 bases between the two ends. CDR1 and CDR2 (germline): LNHDA, SQIVND (reference sequence). The CDR3 coding sequence is TGTGCCAGTTCCCTGGGGACTCTGAATGAAAAACTGTTTTTT. Translation gives CASSLGTLNEKLFF.

CDR3 sequence: CAISVRSSGRDNEQFF. The CDR3 region has the DNA TGTGCCATCAGTGTCCGGTCTAGCGGGAGAGACAATGAGCAGTTCTTC. The rearrangement links TRBV10-3 to TRBJ2-1; TRBD2 matches at 10 bases. The CDR3 has 16 residues. Germline lookup yields CDR1 ENHRY and CDR2 SYGVKD. The trim removed 4 bases at V and 5 bases at J, leaving 8 bases unmatched.

The genes are TRBV15 and TRBJ1-5; D not resolved. The CDR3 length is 17 residues. Germline V gene lookup returns CDR1 LNHNV and CDR2 YYDKDF (reference sequence). Trimming removed 0 bases at V and 1 base at J, with 13 bases between. The CDR3 reads CATSRDRSGKSNQPQHF. The CDR3 DNA is TGTGCCACCAGCAGAGATCGGTCCGGGAAGAGCAATCAGCCCCAGCATTTT.

The V call is TRBV27, the J call TRBJ2-3; D unresolved. Germline lookup yields CDR1 MNHEY and CDR2 SMNVEV (reference sequence). The CDR3 loop spans 15 amino acids. The V gene lost 0 bases and the J gene lost 5 bases, with 12 bases spanning the gap. For the CDR3, the DNA is TGTGCCAGCAGTTTATCTGAGTTTTTAATAGATACGCAGTATTTT. Translation: CASSLSEFLIDTQYF.

The V call is TRBV5-4, the J call TRBJ1-2; D perhaps matches TRBD1 (5 bases). Germline assignment: CDR1 SGHNT and CDR2 YYREEE (reference sequence). The CDR3 runs 14 residues. The ends were cut back, 6 bases at V and 3 bases at J, with 15 bases in the middle. The CDR3 coding sequence is TGTGCCAGCACCCAGGGTGGAGACTACTATGGCTACACCTTC. It codes for CASTQGGDYYGYTF. The variable domain in full, completed from reference TRBV5-4 and TRBJ1-2, reads ETGVTQSPTHLIKTRGQQVTLRCSSQSGHNTVSWYQQALGQGPQFIFQYYREEENGRGNFPPRFSGLQFPNYSSELNVNALELDDSALYLCASTQGGDYYGYTFGSGTRLTVV.

Points on this clone: The sample holds other DNA sequences that translate to the same CDR3. The chain recombines TRBV18 with TRBJ1-4; D is undetermined. This CDR3 region has 14 residues. Trimming left V 6 bases short and J 6 bases short, with 14 bases between. Germline V CDR1 and CDR2: KGHSH, LQKENI. The CDR3 region is CASSLGNWDEKLFF. The CDR3 DNA reads TGTGCCAGCTCCTTGGGCAACTGGGATGAAAAACTGTTTTTT.

The rearrangement uses TRBV29-1 and TRBJ2-5; D unclear. V shed 4 bases and J shed 1 base, with 16 bases lying between them. This CDR3 has 15 amino acids. Germline assignment: CDR1 SQVTM and CDR2 ANQGSEA. The CDR3 protein is CSVALRFTAQETQYF. The CDR3 DNA reads TGCAGCGTTGCCCTGCGGTTTACGGCCCAAGAGACCCAGTACTTC.

V gene TRBV5-4 combines with J gene TRBJ1-4, with 7 bases aligning to TRBD1. The CDR3 is made up of 15 amino acids. Per germline, CDR1 SGHNT and CDR2 YYREEE (reference sequence). Trimming cost V 1 base and J 8 bases; bases outside gene matches: 8. In DNA, the CDR3 is TGTGCCAGCAGCTTGAGGCCAGGGGGAAGGGAAAAACTGTTTTTT. Encoded protein: CASSLRPGGREKLFF.

This clone was seen a single time. The chain has TRBV5-1 and TRBJ2-1; D remains unclear. The germline V gene has CDR1 SGHRS and CDR2 YFSETQ. The CDR3 has 13 amino acids. V was shortened by 1 base and J by 8 bases, with 10 bases between the two germline ends. The DNA of the CDR3 is TGCGCCAGCAGCTTGACCAGTTACGATGAGCAGTTCTTC. It codes for CASSLTSYDEQFF.

This clone occurred once. This chain uses TRBV19 with TRBJ2-7, with TRBD2 matching 7 bases. J gave up 1 base and V 7 bases, and 10 bases lay outside the gene matches. The CDR3 has 15 residues. Germline CDR1 is LNHDA and CDR2 is SQIVND (reference sequence). The CDR3 sequence: CASTPPGRDSYEQYF. The DNA of the CDR3 is TGTGCCAGTACCCCCCCAGGGAGGGATTCCTACGAGCAGTACTTC.

The V call is TRBV5-1, the J call TRBJ2-5; possibly TRBD2 for D (5 bases). This CDR3 region has 15 residues. From germline, CDR1 is SGHRS and CDR2 YFSETQ. With 4 bases removed from V and 2 bases from J, the gap between germline ends came to 15 bases. The CDR3 here is CASSDRLQNQETQYF. The DNA of the CDR3 is TGCGCCAGCAGCGACCGACTACAAAATCAAGAGACCCAGTACTTC.

The chain carries TRBV19 and TRBJ1-1; D is perhaps TRBD1 (6 bases). Trimming shortened V by 3 bases and J by 8 bases, and 13 bases separated the two germline ends. The CDR3 has 13 amino acids. Per the germline V gene, CDR1 is LNHDA and CDR2 is SQIVND (reference sequence). CDR3 region: CASSMGASAEAFF. CDR3 DNA sequence: TGTGCCAGTAGTATGGGGGCCTCGGCCGAAGCTTTCTTT.

The V and J genes are TRBV27 and TRBJ1-1; 9 positions match TRBD1. V lost 4 bases, J lost 3 bases, and 9 bases stayed unmatched. Germline CDR1 and CDR2: MNHEY and SMNVEV (reference sequence). The length of the CDR3 is 16 residues. This CDR3 reads CASSSLGQGRDTEAFF. DNA for the CDR3: TGTGCCAGCAGTTCTCTAGGACAGGGGCGGGACACTGAAGCTTTCTTT.